This T cell receptor beta chain was identified in a study of blood T cell repertoires in COVID-19. Overall study: COVID-19 samples, acute and convalescent, were from the United States, Italy and Spain. PBMCs, B-cell-depleted T cells, or T cells provided the cDNA or gDNA that made up the material.

Individuals aged roughly 18 to 90 years were recruited from about two dozen US areas. As processed by the authors: The authors estimated nucleated cell counts from reference gene primer amplification. TCRdb's copy holds only in-frame clones and misses some; the assay was immunoSEQ multiplex PCR. That table is the source of V, J and clone size, and D and trimming were worked out from the DNA. Here the sample spans under 200,000 clones, roughly 80% being singletons. Per the germline V gene, CDR1 is SGHRS and CDR2 is YFSETQ. V lost 1 base and J lost 8, with 10 bases in between. The CDR3 extends over 14 amino acids.

This TCR was sampled from a woman in her fifties or sixties with acute COVID-19. The rearrangement uses TRBV5-1 and TRBJ1-6; D remains unclear. Specimen: PBMCs or T cells enriched from blood (not recorded which). This CDR3 is CASSLSTEYSPLHF. The CDR3 DNA follows: TGCGCCAGCAGCTTGAGTACAGAGTATTCACCCCTCCACTTT. Full variable domain (missing parts from reference TRBV5-1 and TRBJ1-6): KAGVTQTPRYLIKTRGQQVTLSCSPISGHRSVSWYQQTPGQGLQFLFEYFSETQRNKGNFPGRFSGRQFSNSRSEMNVSTLELGDSALYLCASSLSTEYSPLHFGNGTRLTVT.